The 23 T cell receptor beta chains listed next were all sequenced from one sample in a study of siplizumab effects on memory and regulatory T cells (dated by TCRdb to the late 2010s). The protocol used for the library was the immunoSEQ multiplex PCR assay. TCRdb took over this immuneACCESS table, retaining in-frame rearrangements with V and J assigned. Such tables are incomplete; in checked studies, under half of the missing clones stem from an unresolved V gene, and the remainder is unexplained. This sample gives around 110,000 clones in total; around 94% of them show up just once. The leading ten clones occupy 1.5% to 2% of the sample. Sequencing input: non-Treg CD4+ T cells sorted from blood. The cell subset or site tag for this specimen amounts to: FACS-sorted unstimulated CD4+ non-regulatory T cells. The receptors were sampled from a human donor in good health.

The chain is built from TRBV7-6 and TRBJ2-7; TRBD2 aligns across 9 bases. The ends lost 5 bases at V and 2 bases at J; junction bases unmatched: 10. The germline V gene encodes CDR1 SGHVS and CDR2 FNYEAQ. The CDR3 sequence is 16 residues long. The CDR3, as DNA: TGTGCCAGCAGCGAGGCGATAGCGGGGGTTACCTACGAGCAGTACTTC. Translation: CASSEAIAGVTYEQYF.

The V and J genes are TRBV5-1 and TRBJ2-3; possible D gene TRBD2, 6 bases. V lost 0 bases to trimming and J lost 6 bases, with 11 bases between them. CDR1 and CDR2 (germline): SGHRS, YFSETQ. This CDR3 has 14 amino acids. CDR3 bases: TGCGCCAGCAGCTTGGTGGAGGGTGCGGATACGCAGTATTTT. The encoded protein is CASSLVEGADTQYF.

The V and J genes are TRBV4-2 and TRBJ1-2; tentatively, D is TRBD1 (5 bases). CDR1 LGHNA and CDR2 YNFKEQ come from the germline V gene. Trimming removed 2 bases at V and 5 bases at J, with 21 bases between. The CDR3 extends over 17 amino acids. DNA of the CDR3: TGTGCCAGCAGCCAACGCTCTGGGGACGGACGTGCTTATGGCTACACCTTC. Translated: CASSQRSGDGRAYGYTF.

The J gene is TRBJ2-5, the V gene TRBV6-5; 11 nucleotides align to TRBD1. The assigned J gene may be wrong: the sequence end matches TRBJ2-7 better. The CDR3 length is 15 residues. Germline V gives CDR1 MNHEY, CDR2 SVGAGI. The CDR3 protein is CASSLRDRGAYEQYF. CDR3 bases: TGTGCCAGCAGTCTCCGGGACAGGGGGGCCTACGAGCAGTACTTC.

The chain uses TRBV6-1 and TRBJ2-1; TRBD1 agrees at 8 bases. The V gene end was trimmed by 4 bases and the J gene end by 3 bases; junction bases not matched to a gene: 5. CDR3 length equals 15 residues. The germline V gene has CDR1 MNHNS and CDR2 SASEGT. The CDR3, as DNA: TGTGCCAGCAGTGGTCGACAGGGGAACTACAATGAGCAGTTCTTC. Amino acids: CASSGRQGNYNEQFF.

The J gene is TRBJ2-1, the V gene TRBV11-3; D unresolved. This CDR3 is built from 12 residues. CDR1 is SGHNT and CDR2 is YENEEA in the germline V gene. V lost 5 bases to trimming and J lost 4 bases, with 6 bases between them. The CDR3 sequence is CASSQTYNEQFF. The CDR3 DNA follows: TGTGCCAGCAGCCAGACTTACAATGAGCAGTTCTTC.

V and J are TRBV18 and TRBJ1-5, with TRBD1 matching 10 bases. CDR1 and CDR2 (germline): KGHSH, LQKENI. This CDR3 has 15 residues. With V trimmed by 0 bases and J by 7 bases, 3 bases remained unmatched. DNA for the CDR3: TGTGCCAGCTCACCACCGACAGGGGGCAGGCAGCCCCAGCATTTT. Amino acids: CASSPPTGGRQPQHF.

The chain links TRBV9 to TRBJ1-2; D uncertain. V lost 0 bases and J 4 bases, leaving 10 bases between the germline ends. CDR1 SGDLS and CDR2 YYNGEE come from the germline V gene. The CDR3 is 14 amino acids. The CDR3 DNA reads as TGTGCCAGCAGCGTAGAGGCCAGGCCCTATGGCTACACCTTC. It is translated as CASSVEARPYGYTF.

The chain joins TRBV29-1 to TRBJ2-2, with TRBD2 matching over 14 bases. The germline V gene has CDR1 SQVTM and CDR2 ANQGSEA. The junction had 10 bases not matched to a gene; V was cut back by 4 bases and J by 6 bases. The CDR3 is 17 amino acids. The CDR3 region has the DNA TGCAGCGTTGTATCGACTAGCGGGAGGGCCGCGGCCGGGGAGCTGTTTTTT. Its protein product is CSVVSTSGRAAAGELFF.

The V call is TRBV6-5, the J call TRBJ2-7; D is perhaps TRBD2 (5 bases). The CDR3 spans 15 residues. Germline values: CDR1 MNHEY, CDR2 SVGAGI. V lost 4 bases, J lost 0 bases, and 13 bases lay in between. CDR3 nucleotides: TGTGCCAGCAGTTCCGAGGGCGCCAGCTCCTACGAGCAGTACTTC. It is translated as CASSSEGASSYEQYF.

The CDR3 loop is CASSPDFWANTGELFF. The DNA for the CDR3 is TGTGCCAGCAGCCCGGACTTTTGGGCGAACACCGGGGAGCTGTTTTTT. The chain is built from TRBV11-1 and TRBJ2-2, with D possibly being TRBD2 (5 bases). The CDR3 runs 16 residues. Germline values: CDR1 SGHAT, CDR2 FQDESV (reference sequence). Trimming pared 5 bases from V and 0 bases from J, leaving 13 bases between.

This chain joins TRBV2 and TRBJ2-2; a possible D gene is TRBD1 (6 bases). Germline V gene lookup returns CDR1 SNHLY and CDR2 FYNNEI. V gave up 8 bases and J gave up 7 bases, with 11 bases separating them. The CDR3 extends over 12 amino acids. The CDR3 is CASQTGSGELFF. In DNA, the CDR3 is TGTGCCAGCCAAACAGGGAGCGGGGAGCTGTTTTTT. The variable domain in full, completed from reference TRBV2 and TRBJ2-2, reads EPEVTQTPSHQVTQMGQEVILRCVPISNHLYFYWYRQILGQKVEFLVSFYNNEISEKSEIFDDQFSVERPDGSNFTLKIRSTKLEDSAMYFCASQTGSGELFFGEGSRLTVL.

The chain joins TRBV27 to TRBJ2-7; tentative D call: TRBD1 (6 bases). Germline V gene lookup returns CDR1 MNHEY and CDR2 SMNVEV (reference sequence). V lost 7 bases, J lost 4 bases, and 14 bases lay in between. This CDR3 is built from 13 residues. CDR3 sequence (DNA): TGTGCCAGCACAGCACAGGGCAGTTACGAGCAGTACTTC. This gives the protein CASTAQGSYEQYF.

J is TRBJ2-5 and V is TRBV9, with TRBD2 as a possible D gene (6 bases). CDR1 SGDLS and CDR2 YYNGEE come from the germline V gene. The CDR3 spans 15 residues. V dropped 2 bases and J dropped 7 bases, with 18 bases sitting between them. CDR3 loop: CASSVAGRDLATQYF. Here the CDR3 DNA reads TGTGCCAGCAGCGTCGCGGGACGGGATTTGGCGACCCAGTACTTC.

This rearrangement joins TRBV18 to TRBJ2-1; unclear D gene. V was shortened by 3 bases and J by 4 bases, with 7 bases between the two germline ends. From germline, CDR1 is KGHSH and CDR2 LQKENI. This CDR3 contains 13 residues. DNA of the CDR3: TGTGCCAGCTCACCGCTTTCGTACAATGAGCAGTTCTTC. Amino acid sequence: CASSPLSYNEQFF.

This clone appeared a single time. CDR3 in DNA: TGTGCCAGCAGTGTGGGCAGGGAGCAGTACTTC. This encodes CASSVGREQYF. This chain uses TRBV25-1 with TRBJ2-7, with unresolved D. The germline gives CDR1 MGHDK, CDR2 SYGVNS. The V gene lost 4 bases and the J gene lost 7 bases, with 8 bases spanning the gap. The CDR3 covers 11 residues.

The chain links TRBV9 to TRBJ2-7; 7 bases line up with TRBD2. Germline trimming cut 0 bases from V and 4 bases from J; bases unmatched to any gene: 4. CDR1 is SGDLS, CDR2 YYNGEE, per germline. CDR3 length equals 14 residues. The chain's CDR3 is CASSVGPGGYEQYF. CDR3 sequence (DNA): TGTGCCAGCAGCGTAGGTCCGGGGGGTTACGAGCAGTACTTC.

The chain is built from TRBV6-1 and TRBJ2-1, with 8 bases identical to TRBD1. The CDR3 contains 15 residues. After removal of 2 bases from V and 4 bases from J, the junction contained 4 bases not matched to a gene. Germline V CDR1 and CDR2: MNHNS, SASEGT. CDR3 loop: CASSEFRDRYNEQFF. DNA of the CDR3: TGTGCCAGCAGTGAATTCCGGGACAGGTACAATGAGCAGTTCTTC.

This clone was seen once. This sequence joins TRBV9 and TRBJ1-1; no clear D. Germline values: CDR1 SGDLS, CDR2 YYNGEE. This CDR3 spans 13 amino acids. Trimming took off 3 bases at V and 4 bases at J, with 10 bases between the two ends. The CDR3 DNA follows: TGTGCCAGCAGCGGCCCCGGAGGCACTGAAGCTTTCTTT. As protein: CASSGPGGTEAFF.

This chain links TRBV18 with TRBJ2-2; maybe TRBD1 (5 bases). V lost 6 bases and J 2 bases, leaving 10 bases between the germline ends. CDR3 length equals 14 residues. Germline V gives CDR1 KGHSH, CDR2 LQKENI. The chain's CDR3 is CASSGQGNTGELFF. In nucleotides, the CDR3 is TGTGCCAGCTCGGGGCAGGGAAACACCGGGGAGCTGTTTTTT.

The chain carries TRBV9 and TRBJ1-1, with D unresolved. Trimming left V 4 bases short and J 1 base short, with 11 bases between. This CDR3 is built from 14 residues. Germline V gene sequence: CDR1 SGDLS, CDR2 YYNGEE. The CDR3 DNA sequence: TGTGCCAGCAGCCCTGCCCGGGGGAACACTGAAGCTTTCTTT. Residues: CASSPARGNTEAFF.

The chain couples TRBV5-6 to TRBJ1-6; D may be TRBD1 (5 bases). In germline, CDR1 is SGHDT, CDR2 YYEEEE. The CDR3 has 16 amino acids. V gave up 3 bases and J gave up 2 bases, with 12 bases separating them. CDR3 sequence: CASSYLGGTYNSPLHF. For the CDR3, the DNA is TGTGCCAGCAGCTACCTGGGGGGTACCTATAATTCACCCCTCCACTTT.

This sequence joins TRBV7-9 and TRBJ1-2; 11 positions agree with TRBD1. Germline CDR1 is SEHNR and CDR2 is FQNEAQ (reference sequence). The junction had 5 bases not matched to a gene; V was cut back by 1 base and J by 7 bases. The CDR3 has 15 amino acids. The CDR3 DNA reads TGTGCCAGCAGCTTAGTGGACAGGGGGCGTTTTGGCTACACCTTC. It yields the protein CASSLVDRGRFGYTF.